This T cell receptor (beta chain) was sequenced during a study of shared clonotypes between healthy human individuals. Notes on the study in general: Unshared clonotypes carried lower generation probabilities than those common to all four donors. Expectations were that clonotype sharing among donors would be affected by sequencing depth.

The repertoire was sequenced with immunoSEQ multiplex PCR; TCRdb's copy has only in-frame clones and lacks some. The table records roughly 1,500,000 clones, 95% to 99% of them present only once. Among the donors, all were Caucasian adults who lived in Nashville, Tennessee. Investigators divided CD4+ cells into CD45RA+ naive and CD45RA-negative memory subsets. Remarks on this clone: Its antigen is still unknown.

V was clipped by 7 bases and J by 2 bases, with 11 bases between them. The CDR3 is 13 amino acids. Germline V CDR1 and CDR2: LGHNT, FRNRAP. The genes are TRBV12-5 and TRBJ2-5; D ambiguous. Sequencing was performed on naive CD4+ T cells sorted from blood. Subset meaning: CD45RA+ positively selected. This TCR derives from a man aged 30-40 years in good health. The DNA for the CDR3 is TGTGCTAGTGACTTGACACCTCAAGAGACCCAGTACTTC. It encodes CASDLTPQETQYF.